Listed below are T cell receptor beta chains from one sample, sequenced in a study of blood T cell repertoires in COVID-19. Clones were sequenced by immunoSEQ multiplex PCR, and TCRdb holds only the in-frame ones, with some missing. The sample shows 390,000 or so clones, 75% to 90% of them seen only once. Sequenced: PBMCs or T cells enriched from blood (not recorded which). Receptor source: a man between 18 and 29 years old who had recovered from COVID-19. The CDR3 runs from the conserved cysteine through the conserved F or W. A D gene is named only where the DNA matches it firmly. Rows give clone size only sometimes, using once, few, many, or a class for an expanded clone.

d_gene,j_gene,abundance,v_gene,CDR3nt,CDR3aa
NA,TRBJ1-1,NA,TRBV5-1,TGCGCCAGCAGCTTAGACAGTGCACTGAACGCTTTCTTT,CASSLDSALNAFF
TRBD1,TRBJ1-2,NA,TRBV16,TGTGCCAGCAGCCAGCAGGACAGGGTCGACTATGGCTACACCTTC,CASSQQDRVDYGYTF
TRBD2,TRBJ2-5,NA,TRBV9,TGTGCCAGCAGCGTAGCAGCGGGGGGGCCGGAGACCCAGTACTTC,CASSVAAGGPETQYF
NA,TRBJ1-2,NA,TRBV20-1,TGCAGTGCTAGGCGAGGCTATGGCTACACCTTC,CSARRGYGYTF
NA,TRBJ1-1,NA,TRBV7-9,TGTGCCAGCAGCGGGGCTACAGGGCTCAACGAAGCTTTCTTT,CASSGATGLNEAFF
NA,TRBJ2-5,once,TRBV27,TGTGCCAGCAGTTCCGGTCTGGTGGGGGGTGTGGAGACCCAGTACTTC,CASSSGLVGGVETQYF
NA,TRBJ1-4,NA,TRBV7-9,TGTGCCAGCAGTCAGCAGACAGATGCTAATGAAAAACTGTTTTTT,CASSQQTDANEKLFF
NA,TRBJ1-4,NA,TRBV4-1,TGCGCCAGCAGCCCCCTAGGATACGGGGGTGGTGAAAAACTGTTTTTT,CASSPLGYGGGEKLFF
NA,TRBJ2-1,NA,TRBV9,TGTGCCAGCAATCCAGACGACAGACGGAGTGAGCAGTTCTTC,CASNPDDRRSEQFF
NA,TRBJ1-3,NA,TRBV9,TGTGCCAGCAGCGTAGGTCTAGCGGGAAACACCATATATTTT,CASSVGLAGNTIYF
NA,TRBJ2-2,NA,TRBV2,TGTGCCAGCAGAGGGGTCAGGCCGGGGAACACCGGGGAGCTGTTTTTT,CASRGVRPGNTGELFF
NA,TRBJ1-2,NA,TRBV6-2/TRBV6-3,TGTGCCAGCAGTCCGGACAGCTACTATGGCTACACCTTC,CASSPDSYYGYTF
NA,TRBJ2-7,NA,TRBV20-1,TGCAGTGCTAGTGCCCTCGCTTACTCATACGAGCAGTACTTC,CSASALAYSYEQYF
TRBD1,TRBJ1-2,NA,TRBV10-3,TGTGCCATCAGTGGAGACAGGGGGTTAGATGGCTACACCTTC,CAISGDRGLDGYTF
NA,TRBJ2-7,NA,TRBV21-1,TGTGCCATCAAAATCCGGGACTTTTACTACGAGCAGTACTTC,CAIKIRDFYYEQYF
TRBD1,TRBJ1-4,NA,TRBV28,TGTGCCAGCAGCACCCACAGGGGGGGTGCAACTAATGAAAAACTGTTTTTT,CASSTHRGGATNEKLFF
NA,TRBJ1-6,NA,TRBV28,TGTGCCAGCAGTCCGCCCCTCCACTTT,CASSPPLHF
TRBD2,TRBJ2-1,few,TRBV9,TGTGCCAGCAGCGTAGGGGGAGTGGGAGGGCCCAATGAGCAGTTCTTC,CASSVGGVGGPNEQFF
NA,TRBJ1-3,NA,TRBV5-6,TGTGCCAGCAGCTTACGGCAGGGTATAACTGGAAACACCATATATTTT,CASSLRQGITGNTIYF
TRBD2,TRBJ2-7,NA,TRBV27,TGTGCCAGCGGACTAGCGGACGAGCAGTACTTC,CASGLADEQYF
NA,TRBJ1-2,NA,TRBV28,TGTGCCAGCAATGAGGGCTATGGCTACACCTTC,CASNEGYGYTF
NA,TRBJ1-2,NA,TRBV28,TGTGCCAGCAGTTTATATAGGCCGCAGGGGCGAAGGGATGGCTACACCTTC,CASSLYRPQGRRDGYTF
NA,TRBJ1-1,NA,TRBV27,TGTGCCAGCAGTCTAGACACCCGCAGGGGATTGAACACTGAAGCTTTCTTT,CASSLDTRRGLNTEAFF